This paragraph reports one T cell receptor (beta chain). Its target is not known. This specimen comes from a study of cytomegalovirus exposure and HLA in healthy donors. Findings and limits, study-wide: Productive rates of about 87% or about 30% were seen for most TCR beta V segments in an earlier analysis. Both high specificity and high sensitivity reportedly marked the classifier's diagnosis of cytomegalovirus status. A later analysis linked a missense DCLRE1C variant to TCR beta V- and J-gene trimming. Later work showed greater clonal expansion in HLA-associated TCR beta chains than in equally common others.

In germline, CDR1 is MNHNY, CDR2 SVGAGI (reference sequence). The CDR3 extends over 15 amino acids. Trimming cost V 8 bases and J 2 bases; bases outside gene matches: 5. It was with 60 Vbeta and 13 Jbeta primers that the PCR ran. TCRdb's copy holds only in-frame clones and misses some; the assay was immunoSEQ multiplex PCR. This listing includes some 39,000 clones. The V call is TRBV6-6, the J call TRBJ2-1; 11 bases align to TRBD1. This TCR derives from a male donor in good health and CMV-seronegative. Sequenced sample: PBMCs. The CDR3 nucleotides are TGTGCCAGCCGGACAGGGGGCTACACCTACAATGAGCAGTTCTTC. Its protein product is CASRTGGYTYNEQFF.